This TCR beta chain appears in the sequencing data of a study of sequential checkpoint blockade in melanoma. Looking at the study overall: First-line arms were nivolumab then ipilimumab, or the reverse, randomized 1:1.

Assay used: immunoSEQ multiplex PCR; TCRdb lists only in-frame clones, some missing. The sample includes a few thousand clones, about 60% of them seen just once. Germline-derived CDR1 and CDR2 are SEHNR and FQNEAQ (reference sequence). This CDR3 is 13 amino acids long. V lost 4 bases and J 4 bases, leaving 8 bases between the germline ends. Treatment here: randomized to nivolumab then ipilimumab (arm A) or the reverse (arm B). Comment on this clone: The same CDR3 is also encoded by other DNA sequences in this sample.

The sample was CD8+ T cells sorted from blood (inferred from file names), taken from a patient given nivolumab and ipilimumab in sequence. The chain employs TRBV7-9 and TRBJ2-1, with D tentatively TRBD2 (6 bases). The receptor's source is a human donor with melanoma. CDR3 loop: CASSSGLYNEQFF. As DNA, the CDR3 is TGTGCCAGCAGCTCTGGACTATACAATGAGCAGTTCTTC.